The 19 T cell receptor beta chains given below trace back to one sample, sequenced in a study of blood T cell repertoires in COVID-19. Only in-frame clones appear in the TCRdb table, and some are missing; sequencing was by immunoSEQ multiplex PCR. The table records 200,000 to 300,000 clones, 70% to 90% of them present only once. The sample taken for sequencing was peripheral blood. Receptors originate from a woman in her forties with acute or convalescent COVID-19.

The chain links TRBV29-1 to TRBJ1-2; 7 nucleotides align to TRBD1. Germline CDR1 is SQVTM and CDR2 is ANQGSEA. The CDR3 is 14 amino acids. J lost 2 bases, V lost 7 bases, and 10 bases had no gene match. CDR3 sequence (DNA): TGCAGCGCTACAATCGGCAGGGGGAACTATGGCTACACCTTC. Amino acids: CSATIGRGNYGYTF.

This sequence joins TRBV7-2 and TRBJ2-5, with a possible D match to TRBD1 (6 bases). The CDR3 length is 14 residues. V lost 6 bases and J 5 bases, leaving 16 bases between the germline ends. Per the germline V gene, CDR1 is SGHTA and CDR2 is FQGNSA. CDR3 nucleotides: TGTGCCAGCAGACCTACAGGGAGAAGGGAGACCCAGTACTTC. Protein sequence: CASRPTGRRETQYF.

A remark on this clone: This specimen includes other DNA sequences encoding the same CDR3. V is TRBV9 and J is TRBJ1-2; 8 nucleotides agree with TRBD1. The germline gives CDR1 SGDLS, CDR2 YYNGEE. CDR3 length: 14 residues. V was clipped by 4 bases and J by 2 bases; unmatched bases: 4. The CDR3 spells CASSPGQGNYGYTF. CDR3 sequence (DNA): TGTGCCAGCAGCCCCGGACAGGGCAACTATGGCTACACCTTC.

The V call is TRBV10-3, the J call TRBJ1-2; D remains unclear. The CDR3 contains 15 residues. Trimming removed 0 bases from V and 0 bases from J, with 8 bases in between. The germline CDR1 and CDR2 sequences are ENHRY and SYGVKD. Here the CDR3 DNA reads TGTGCCATCAGTGAGTCGACACCATCTAACTATGGCTACACCTTC. It specifies CAISESTPSNYGYTF.

This sequence joins TRBV6-4 and TRBJ2-3; 10 bases align to TRBD1. Germline values: CDR1 MRHNA, CDR2 SNTAGT. The CDR3 has 18 amino acids. V was clipped by 2 bases and J by 4 bases; unmatched bases: 12. The CDR3 reads CASSDRPDRGHEADTQYF. CDR3 coding DNA: TGTGCCAGCAGTGACCGCCCAGACAGGGGGCATGAGGCAGATACGCAGTATTTT.

The genes are TRBV20-1 and TRBJ2-1; TRBD2 matches 11 bases. Unmatched junction bases numbered 16, after V lost 3 bases and J lost 0 bases. Per the germline V gene, CDR1 is DFQATT and CDR2 is SNEGSKA (reference sequence). The CDR3 spans 20 residues. The CDR3 region has the DNA TGCAGTGCTAGTAGCGATGGGTCTAGCGGGGGGATGAGCTCCTACAATGAGCAGTTCTTC. It translates to CSASSDGSSGGMSSYNEQFF.

In DNA, the CDR3 is TGCGCCAGCAGCTTACGGGGAGGTCTAGGTGGAAACACCATATATTTT. Protein sequence: CASSLRGGLGGNTIYF. The gene calls are TRBV5-1 and TRBJ1-3, with no clear D. V was trimmed by 2 bases and J by 3 bases, leaving 15 bases between them. The CDR3 runs to 16 residues. Looked up from germline, CDR1 is SGHRS and CDR2 is YFSETQ.

This chain connects TRBV27 to TRBJ2-7, with D perhaps matching TRBD2 (7 bases). V shed 0 bases and J shed 6 bases, with 9 bases lying between them. CDR1 and CDR2 (germline): MNHEY, SMNVEV (reference sequence). The CDR3 covers 13 residues. For the CDR3, the DNA is TGTGCCAGCAGTTTATCGGGGGGGCTCGAGCAGTACGTC. It codes for CASSLSGGLEQYV.

The chain carries TRBV27 and TRBJ2-7, with D tentatively TRBD2 (5 bases). This CDR3 spans 15 amino acids. Germline V gene data show CDR1 as MNHEY and CDR2 as SMNVEV (reference sequence). Trimming left V 2 bases short and J 3 bases short, with 14 bases between. The CDR3 sequence: CASSLTASPLYEQYV. CDR3 DNA: TGTGCCAGCAGTTTAACGGCTAGCCCCCTCTACGAGCAGTACGTC.

As regards this clone: Other nucleotide sequences from this sample produce the same CDR3. The J gene is TRBJ2-5, the V gene TRBV3-1 (or the pseudogene TRBV3-2); D may be TRBD2 (6 bases). V was trimmed by 4 bases and J by 4 bases, leaving 13 bases between them. The length of the CDR3 is 14 residues. Per germline, CDR1 LGHDT and CDR2 YNNKEL (reference sequence). The CDR3 here is CASSPGGARETQYF. DNA of the CDR3: TGTGCCAGCAGCCCGGGCGGGGCCCGAGAGACCCAGTACTTC.

The rearrangement joins TRBV9 to TRBJ1-1, with D perhaps matching TRBD1 (6 bases). Per the germline V gene, CDR1 is SGDLS and CDR2 is YYNGEE. The CDR3 runs 14 residues. Trimming cost V 0 bases and J 5 bases, with 11 bases left between them. The CDR3 bases are TGTGCCAGCAGCGTAGAGATAGGGGGAACTGAAGCTTTCTTT. This codes for CASSVEIGGTEAFF.

The rearrangement joins TRBV19 to TRBJ2-1, with 9 bases lining up with TRBD2. J lost 7 bases, V lost 3 bases, and 4 bases had no gene match. CDR3 size: 14 residues. Germline V gene data show CDR1 as LNHDA and CDR2 as SQIVND (reference sequence). CDR3 DNA: TGTGCCAGTAGTATGGAGCGGGGGGATAATGAGCAGTTCTTC. It translates to CASSMERGDNEQFF.

The chain uses TRBV18 and TRBJ1-6, with D perhaps matching TRBD1 (6 bases). This CDR3 is built from 13 residues. Deletions cut 2 bases from V and 10 bases from J, with 9 bases between. Germline loops: CDR1 KGHSH, CDR2 LQKENI. As DNA, the CDR3 is TGTGCCAGCTCACCAGACGACAGGTCACCCCTCCACTTT. Encoded protein: CASSPDDRSPLHF.

The CDR3 spells CASSLNPDRGTEAFF. CDR3 DNA sequence: TGCGCCAGCAGCCTTAACCCGGACAGGGGGACTGAAGCTTTCTTT. J is TRBJ1-1 and V is TRBV4-1; 10 positions match TRBD1. Losses at the gene ends were 4 bases for V and 5 bases for J; bases not matched to a gene: 7. Germline CDR1 MGHRA, CDR2 YSYEKL. CDR3 size: 15 residues.

This clone was seen once. The rearrangement joins TRBV3-1 (or the pseudogene TRBV3-2) to TRBJ1-1; TRBD1 aligns across 8 bases. The length of the CDR3 is 18 residues. The germline gives CDR1 LGHDT, CDR2 YNNKEL (reference sequence). Trimming cost V 0 bases and J 1 base; bases outside gene matches: 10. The CDR3: CASSQDVRQGKANTEAFF. CDR3 nucleotides: TGTGCCAGCAGCCAAGACGTAAGACAGGGGAAAGCGAACACTGAAGCTTTCTTT.

V is TRBV4-1 and J is TRBJ2-4; 9 bases agree with TRBD2. Germline assignment: CDR1 MGHRA and CDR2 YSYEKL. This CDR3 contains 15 residues. With V trimmed by 1 base and J by 12 bases, 10 bases remained unmatched. As DNA, the CDR3 is TGCGCCAGCAGCCAAGGGGGACTAGCAATTGGCCCTCAGTACTTC. Protein: CASSQGGLAIGPQYF.

The chain recombines TRBV19 with TRBJ1-3; D may be TRBD1 (6 bases). V was cut by 4 bases and J by 0 bases, with 13 bases left in between. Germline CDR1 and CDR2: LNHDA and SQIVND (reference sequence). The CDR3 loop spans 16 amino acids. CDR3: CASSTRGPNSGNTIYF. The CDR3 bases are TGTGCCAGTAGTACCAGGGGTCCCAACTCTGGAAACACCATATATTTT.

This sequence joins TRBV7-2 and TRBJ1-2, with a tentative D call TRBD1 (6 bases). This CDR3 is built from 14 residues. Between the trimmed V and J ends, which lost 3 bases and 4 bases, there was a span of 12 bases. Germline CDR1 reads SGHTA; CDR2 reads FQGNSA. CDR3: CASSFGGAGYGYTF. CDR3 DNA sequence: TGTGCCAGCAGCTTCGGGGGGGCAGGCTATGGCTACACCTTC.

V is TRBV19 and J is TRBJ1-1; D call uncertain. From germline, CDR1 is LNHDA and CDR2 SQIVND (reference sequence). This CDR3 has 14 amino acids. V was shortened by 1 base and J by 1 base, with 7 bases between the two germline ends. The CDR3: CASSIVGTNTEAFF. CDR3 nucleotide sequence: TGTGCCAGTAGTATAGTGGGCACGAACACTGAAGCTTTCTTT. Filled out from reference TRBV19 and TRBJ1-1, the complete variable domain reads DGGITQSPKYLFRKEGQNVTLSCEQNLNHDAMYWYRQDPGQGLRLIYYSQIVNDFQKGDIAEGYSVSREKKESFPLTVTSAQKNPTAFYLCASSIVGTNTEAFFGQGTRLTVV.